These 7 T cell receptor beta chains were all obtained from the same sample, sequenced in a study of T cell repertoires in cytomegalovirus infection. These receptors are not linked to any known antigen. TCRdb called the reads again in MiXCR, with one record for every CDR3 protein. The sample carries approximately 73,000 distinct CDR3 sequences, approximately 42% recorded once. The sequencing used CD8+ T cells from cultured PBMCs, collected from culture after CMV antigen stimulation. Every receptor here comes from a human donor in good health (CMV status not recorded). Some clones in this sample may be carry-over from other donors' samples.

This clonotype has a count of ten or more. The chain recombines TRBV12-3 or TRBV12-4 with TRBJ1-1; D is perhaps TRBD1 (6 bases). The germline V and J ends were trimmed by 0 bases and 4 bases, with 12 bases remaining between them. CDR3 length: 15 amino acids. CDR3 residues: CASSLALGGATEAFF. The CDR3 bases are TGTGCCAGCAGTTTAGCGCTAGGGGGGGCCACTGAAGCTTTCTTT.

V is TRBV7-9 and J is TRBJ2-5, with D perhaps given as TRBD1 or TRBD2 (5 bases each). The CDR3 is 16 amino acids. V was trimmed by 2 bases and J by 3 bases, leaving 16 bases between them. CDR1 and CDR2 from the germline V gene are SEHNR and FQNEAQ (reference sequence). CDR3 nucleotides: TGTGCCAGCAGCTTAACCGCACCGGGACCCGAAGAGACCCAGTACTTC. This sequence encodes CASSLTAPGPEETQYF.

The chain couples TRBV19 to TRBJ1-5; 9 bases are shared with TRBD1. V gave up 6 bases and J gave up 5 bases; unmatched junction bases: 8. The CDR3 length is 15 residues. Per the germline V gene, CDR1 is LNHDA and CDR2 is SQIVND (reference sequence). CDR3 sequence (DNA): TGTGCCAGTAGCTGGGGACAGGGTTTGGATCAGCCCCAGCATTTT. It codes for CASSWGQGLDQPQHF. Drawing the rest from reference TRBV19 and TRBJ1-5, the complete variable domain is DGGITQSPKYLFRKEGQNVTLSCEQNLNHDAMYWYRQDPGQGLRLIYYSQIVNDFQKGDIAEGYSVSREKKESFPLTVTSAQKNPTAFYLCASSWGQGLDQPQHFGDGTRLSIL.

This clonotype was observed a few times. The V and J genes are TRBV7-2 and TRBJ2-7; TRBD1 aligns across 7 bases. This CDR3 spans 16 amino acids. Looked up from germline, CDR1 is SGHTA and CDR2 is FQGNSA. V shed 2 bases and J 3 bases; nucleotides not matched to a gene: 10. CDR3 nucleotides: TGTGCCAGCAGCTTATTCCCCGGGACAGTTAACTACGAGCAGTACTTC. This codes for CASSLFPGTVNYEQYF.

This clonotype was seen a few times. V usage is TRBV7-2 and J usage is TRBJ2-1, with a possible D match to TRBD2 (5 bases). This CDR3 comprises 13 residues. The germline V and J ends were trimmed by 5 bases and 5 bases, with 10 bases remaining between them. Looked up from germline, CDR1 is SGHTA and CDR2 is FQGNSA. The CDR3 region is CASSVGLNNEQFF. In nucleotides, the CDR3 is TGTGCCAGCAGCGTCGGACTGAACAATGAGCAGTTCTTC.

The J gene is TRBJ2-3, the V gene TRBV15; D is possibly TRBD1 (6 bases). V was shortened by 0 bases and J by 6 bases, with 22 bases between the two germline ends. This CDR3 is built from 18 residues. Per germline, CDR1 LNHNV and CDR2 YYDKDF (reference sequence). The CDR3 nucleotides read TGTGCCACCAGCAGAGATCCGACAGGCAGGGCCCAGTGGGATACGCAGTATTTT. As protein: CATSRDPTGRAQWDTQYF.

The sample holds many counts of this clonotype. The V and J genes are TRBV12-3 or TRBV12-4 and TRBJ2-1, with TRBD2 matching over 8 bases. This CDR3 has 19 amino acids. V lost 2 bases and J lost 6; bases outside the gene matches: 18. CDR3 coding DNA: TGTGCCAGCAGTTTACCCCCCCATCTGGCGGGGGGCCGGTCCAATGAGCAGTTCTTC. This gives the protein CASSLPPHLAGGRSNEQFF.